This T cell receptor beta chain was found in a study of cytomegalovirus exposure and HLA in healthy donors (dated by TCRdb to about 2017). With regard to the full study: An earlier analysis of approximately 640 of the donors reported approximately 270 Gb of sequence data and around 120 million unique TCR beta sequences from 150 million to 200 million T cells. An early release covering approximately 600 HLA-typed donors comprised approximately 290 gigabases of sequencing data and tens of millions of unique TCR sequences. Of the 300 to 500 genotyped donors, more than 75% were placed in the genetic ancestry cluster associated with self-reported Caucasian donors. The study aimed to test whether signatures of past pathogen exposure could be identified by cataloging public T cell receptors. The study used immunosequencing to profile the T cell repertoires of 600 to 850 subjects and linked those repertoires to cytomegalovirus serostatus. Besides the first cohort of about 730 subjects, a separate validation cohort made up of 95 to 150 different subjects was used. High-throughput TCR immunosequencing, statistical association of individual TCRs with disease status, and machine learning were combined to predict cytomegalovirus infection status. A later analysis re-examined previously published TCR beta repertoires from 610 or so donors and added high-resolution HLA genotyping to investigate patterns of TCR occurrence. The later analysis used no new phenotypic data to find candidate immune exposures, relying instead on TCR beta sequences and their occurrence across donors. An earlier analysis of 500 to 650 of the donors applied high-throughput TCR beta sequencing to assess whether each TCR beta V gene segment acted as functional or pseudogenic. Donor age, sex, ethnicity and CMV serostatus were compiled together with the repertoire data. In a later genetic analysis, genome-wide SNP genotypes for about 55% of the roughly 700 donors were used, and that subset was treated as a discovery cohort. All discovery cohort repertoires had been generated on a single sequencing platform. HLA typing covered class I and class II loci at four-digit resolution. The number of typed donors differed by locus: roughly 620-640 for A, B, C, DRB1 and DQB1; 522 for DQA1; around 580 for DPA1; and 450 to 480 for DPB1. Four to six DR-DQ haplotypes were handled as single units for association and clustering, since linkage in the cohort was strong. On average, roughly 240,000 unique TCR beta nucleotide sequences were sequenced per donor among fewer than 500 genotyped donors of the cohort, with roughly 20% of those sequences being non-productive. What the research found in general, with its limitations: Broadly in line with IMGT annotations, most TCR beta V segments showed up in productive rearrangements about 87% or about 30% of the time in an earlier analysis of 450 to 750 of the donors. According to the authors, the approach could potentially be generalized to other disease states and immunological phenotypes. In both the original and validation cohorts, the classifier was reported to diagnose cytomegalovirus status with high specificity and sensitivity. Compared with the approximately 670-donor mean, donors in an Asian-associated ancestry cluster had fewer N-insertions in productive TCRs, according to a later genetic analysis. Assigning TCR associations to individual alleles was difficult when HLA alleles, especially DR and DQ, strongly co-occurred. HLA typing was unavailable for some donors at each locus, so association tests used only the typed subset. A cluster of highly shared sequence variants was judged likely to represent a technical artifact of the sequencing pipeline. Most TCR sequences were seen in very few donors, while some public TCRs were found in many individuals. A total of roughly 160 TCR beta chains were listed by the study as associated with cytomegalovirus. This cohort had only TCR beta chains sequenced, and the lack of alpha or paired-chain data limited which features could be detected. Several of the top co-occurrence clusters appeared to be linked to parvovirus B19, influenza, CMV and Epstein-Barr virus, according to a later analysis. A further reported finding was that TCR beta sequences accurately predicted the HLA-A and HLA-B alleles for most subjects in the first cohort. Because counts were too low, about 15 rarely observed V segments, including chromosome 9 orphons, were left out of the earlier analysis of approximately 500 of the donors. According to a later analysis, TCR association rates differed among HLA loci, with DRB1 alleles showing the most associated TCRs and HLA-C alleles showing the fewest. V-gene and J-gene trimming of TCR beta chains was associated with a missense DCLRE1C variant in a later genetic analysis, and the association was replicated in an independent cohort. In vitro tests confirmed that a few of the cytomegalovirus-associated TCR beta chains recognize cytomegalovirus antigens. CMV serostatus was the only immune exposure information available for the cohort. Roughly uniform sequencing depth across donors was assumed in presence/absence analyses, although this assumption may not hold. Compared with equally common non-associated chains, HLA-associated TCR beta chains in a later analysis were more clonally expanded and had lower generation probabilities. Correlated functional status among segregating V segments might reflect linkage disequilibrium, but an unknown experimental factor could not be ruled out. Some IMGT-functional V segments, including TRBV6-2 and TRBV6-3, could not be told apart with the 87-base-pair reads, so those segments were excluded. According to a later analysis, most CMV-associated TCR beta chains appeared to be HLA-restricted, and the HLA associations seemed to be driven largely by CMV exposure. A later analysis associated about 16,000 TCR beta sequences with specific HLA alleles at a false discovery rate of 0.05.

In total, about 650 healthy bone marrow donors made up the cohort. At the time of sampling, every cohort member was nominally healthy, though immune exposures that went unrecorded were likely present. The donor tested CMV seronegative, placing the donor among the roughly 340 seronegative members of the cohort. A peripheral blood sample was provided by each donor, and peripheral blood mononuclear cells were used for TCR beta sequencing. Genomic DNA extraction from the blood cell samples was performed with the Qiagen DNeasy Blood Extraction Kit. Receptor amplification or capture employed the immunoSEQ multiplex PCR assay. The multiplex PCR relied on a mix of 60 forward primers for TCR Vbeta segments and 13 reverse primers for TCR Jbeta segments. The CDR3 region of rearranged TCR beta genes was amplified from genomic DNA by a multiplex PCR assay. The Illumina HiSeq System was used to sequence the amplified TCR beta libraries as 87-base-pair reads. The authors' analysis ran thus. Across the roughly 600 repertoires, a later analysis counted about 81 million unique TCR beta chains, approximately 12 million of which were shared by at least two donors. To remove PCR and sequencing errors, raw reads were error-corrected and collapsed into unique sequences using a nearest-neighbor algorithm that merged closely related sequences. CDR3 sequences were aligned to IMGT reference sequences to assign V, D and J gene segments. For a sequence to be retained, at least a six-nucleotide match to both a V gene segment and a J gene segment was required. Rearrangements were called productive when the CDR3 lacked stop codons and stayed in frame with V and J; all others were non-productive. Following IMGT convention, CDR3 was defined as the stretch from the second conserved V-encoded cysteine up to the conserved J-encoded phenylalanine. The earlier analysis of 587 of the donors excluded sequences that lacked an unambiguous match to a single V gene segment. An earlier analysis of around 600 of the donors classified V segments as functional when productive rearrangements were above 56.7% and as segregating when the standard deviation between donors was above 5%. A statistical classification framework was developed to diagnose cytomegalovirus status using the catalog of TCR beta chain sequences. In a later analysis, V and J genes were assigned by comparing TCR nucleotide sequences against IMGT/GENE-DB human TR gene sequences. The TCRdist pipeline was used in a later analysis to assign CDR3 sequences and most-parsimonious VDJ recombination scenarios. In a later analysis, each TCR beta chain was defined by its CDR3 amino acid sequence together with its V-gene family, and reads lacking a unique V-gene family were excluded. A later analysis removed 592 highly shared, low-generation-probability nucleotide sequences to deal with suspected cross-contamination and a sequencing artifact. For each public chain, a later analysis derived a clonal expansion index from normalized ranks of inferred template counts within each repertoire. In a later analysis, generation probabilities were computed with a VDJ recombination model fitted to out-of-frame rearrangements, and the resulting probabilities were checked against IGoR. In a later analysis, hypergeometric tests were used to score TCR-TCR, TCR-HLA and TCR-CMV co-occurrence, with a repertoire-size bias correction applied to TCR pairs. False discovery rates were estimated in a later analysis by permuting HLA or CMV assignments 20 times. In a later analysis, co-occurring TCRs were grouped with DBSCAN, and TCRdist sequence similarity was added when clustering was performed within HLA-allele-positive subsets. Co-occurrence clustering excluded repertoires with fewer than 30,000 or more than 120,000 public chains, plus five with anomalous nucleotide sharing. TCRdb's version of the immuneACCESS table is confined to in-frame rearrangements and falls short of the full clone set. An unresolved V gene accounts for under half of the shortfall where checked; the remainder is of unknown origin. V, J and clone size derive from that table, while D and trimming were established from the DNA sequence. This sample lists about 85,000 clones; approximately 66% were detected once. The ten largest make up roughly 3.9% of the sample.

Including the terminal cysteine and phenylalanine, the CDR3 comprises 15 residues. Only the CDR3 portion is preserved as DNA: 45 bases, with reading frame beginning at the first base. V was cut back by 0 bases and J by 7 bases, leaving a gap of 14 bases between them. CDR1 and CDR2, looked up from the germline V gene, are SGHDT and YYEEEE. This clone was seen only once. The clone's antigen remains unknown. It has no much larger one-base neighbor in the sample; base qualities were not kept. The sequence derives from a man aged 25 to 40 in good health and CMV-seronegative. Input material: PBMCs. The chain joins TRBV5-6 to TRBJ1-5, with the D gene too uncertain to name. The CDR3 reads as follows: CASSLARRDGQPQHF. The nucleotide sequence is TGTGCCAGCAGCTTGGCTCGGAGGGATGGGCAGCCCCAGCATTTT.